This record looks at one TCR beta chain sequence and its context. The target antigen is unknown. Genomic DNA templated the TCR beta VDJ and CDR3 profiling. MiXCR was run by TCRdb on the reads, yielding one entry per CDR3 protein. The data show fewer than 70,000 distinct CDR3 sequences, 45% to 60% seen once. Germline V gene lookup returns CDR1 SGDLS and CDR2 YYNGEE. CDR3 length: 15 amino acids. Trimming at V came to 0 bases and at J to 2 bases, leaving 2 bases not matched to a gene. These data are taken from a study of CD8+CD57+ T cells in acquired aplastic anemia. Study-level background: Healthy donor CD4+ samples were sequenced to a depth that averaged around 11 million reads. Overall study results and limits: Common to patients and controls were roughly 30 CD8+ CDR3 sequences.

The rearrangement links TRBV9 to TRBJ1-3, with 7 bases identical to TRBD1. This sequence originates from a human donor in good health, serving as a control. The sequenced sample consisted of sorted CD4+, CD8+, or CD8+CD57+ T cells (not recorded which) from PBMCs. CDR3 DNA sequence: TGTGCCAGCAGCGTAGGGACAGGAGCTGGAAACACCATATATTTT. It codes for CASSVGTGAGNTIYF.